The clone carrying this T cell receptor (beta chain) was detected once. The sample originates from a study of PD-L1 blockade in urothelial cancer. Indicated time point: peripheral blood 6 weeks after treatment start. Clones were read by immunoSEQ multiplex PCR, and TCRdb kept only the in-frame ones, dropping some. The repertoire holds tens of thousands of clones, with roughly 90% as singletons. The germline gives CDR1 MNHEY, CDR2 SMNVEV (reference sequence). The CDR3 totals 17 residues. With V trimmed by 5 bases and J by 1 base, 9 bases remained unmatched. The input for sequencing was PBMCs, taken around atezolizumab (anti-PD-L1) treatment. This clonotype was sampled from a man aged 55 to 69 with urothelial cancer. V usage is TRBV27 and J usage is TRBJ2-1, with 9 bases lining up with TRBD1. This CDR3 is CASSPIGQGRSYNEQFF. The CDR3 nucleotides read TGTGCCAGCAGTCCCATCGGACAGGGGAGATCCTACAATGAGCAGTTCTTC.